The present T cell receptor (beta chain) was sequenced within a study of OX40 agonist ivuxolimab in advanced cancers. Background on the whole study: Ivuxolimab was an agonistic, fully human IgG2 monoclonal antibody directed against OX40 (CD134), a costimulatory receptor. Intravenous ivuxolimab was administered to patients every 2 weeks at six dose levels: 0.01, 0.1, 0.3, 1.5, 3 and 10 mg/kg. Among the roughly 54 dose-escalation patients, some 19 had hepatocellular carcinoma, approximately 15 melanoma, 9 renal cell carcinoma and 9 head and neck cancer. The dose-escalation cohort was around 84% male with a mean age of about 60 years, ranging from about 23 to 85. Patients were allowed to have had prior anti-PD-1, anti-PD-L1 or anti-CTLA-4 therapy, and approximately 40% of the dose-escalation patients had previously received checkpoint inhibitors. Partial responses occurred in three dose-escalation patients: two with cutaneous melanoma and one with hepatocellular carcinoma. Peripheral TCRbeta sequencing aimed to test whether ivuxolimab altered TCR sequence diversity and caused clonal T-cell expansion. The paper covers the monotherapy dose-escalation part of the phase I ivuxolimab trial, which included N ≈ 57 patients.

For sequencing of the TCRbeta CDR3 region, genomic DNA was extracted from the sorted cells. The immunoSEQ Assay was used to sequence the TCRbeta CDR3 regions. The clones in this table, taken by TCRdb from immuneACCESS, are in-frame only. Not every clone is retained; where verified, under half of the shortfall comes from an unresolved V gene, and the cause of the rest is unknown. The sample table holds about 82,000 clones, of which 88% were seen once. 0.75% to 0.95% of the sample lies in the top ten. Patients with a history of autoimmune disease or receiving systemic immunosuppression were excluded from the trial. Peripheral blood for TCR sequencing was drawn from every dose cohort at baseline, at cycle 4 day 1 and at cycle 7 day 1. The samples were taken from a phase I, first-in-human, multicenter, open-label dose-escalation trial of ivuxolimab. Adults with locally advanced or metastatic melanoma, renal cell carcinoma, hepatocellular carcinoma or head and neck squamous cell carcinoma were enrolled in the trial. Before TCR sequencing, CD4+ T cells and CD8+ T cells from peripheral blood were sorted into separate populations.

Here V drops 6 bases and J drops 0 bases, and the junction holds 5 bases not matched to any gene. The germline V gene (reference sequence) supplies CDR1 LNHDA and CDR2 SQIVND. The CDR3 covers 14 residues, taking in both the cysteine and the phenylalanine. The retained sequence is limited to the CDR3, 42 bases, with the frame set at the first base. Worth noting for this clone: Its specific antigen is unknown. No much larger clone is present one base from it, and per-base qualities are unavailable.

Overall study results and their limits: Which antigens the clonally expanded peripheral T cells were specific for was not determined. After ivuxolimab, CD8+ T cells had more expanded clones than CD4+ T cells on average. Low levels of normalized T-cell clonal expansion were also seen in some nonresponding patients. In the 0.1-3.0 mg/kg groups, partial responders had among the lowest normalized peripheral clonal expansion, particularly in CD8+ T cells. At doses of 0.1 to 3.0 mg/kg, clonal expansion of both CD4+ and CD8+ T cells in blood was seen between baseline and week 6.

This specimen was CD4+ or CD8+ T cells sorted from blood, taken in a trial of the OX40 agonist ivuxolimab. The sequence is built from TRBV19 and TRBJ2-7, with 7 bases matching TRBD2. This receptor was identified in an adult with an advanced solid tumor such as melanoma, head and neck, liver or kidney cancer. The encoded CDR3 is CASRTSETSYEQYF. The sequenced DNA is TGTGCCAGTAGAACTAGCGAAACCTCCTACGAGCAGTACTTC.